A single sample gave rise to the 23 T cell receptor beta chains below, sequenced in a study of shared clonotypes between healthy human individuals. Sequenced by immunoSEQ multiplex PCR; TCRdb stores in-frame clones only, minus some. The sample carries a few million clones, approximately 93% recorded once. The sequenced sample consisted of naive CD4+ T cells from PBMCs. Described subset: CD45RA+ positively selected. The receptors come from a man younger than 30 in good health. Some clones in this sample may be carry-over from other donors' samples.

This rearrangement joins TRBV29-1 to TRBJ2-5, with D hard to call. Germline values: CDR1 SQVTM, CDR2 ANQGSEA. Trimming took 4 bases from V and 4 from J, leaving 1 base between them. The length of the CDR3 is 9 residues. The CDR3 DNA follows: TGCAGCGTTGGAGAGACCCAGTACTTC. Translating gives CSVGETQYF. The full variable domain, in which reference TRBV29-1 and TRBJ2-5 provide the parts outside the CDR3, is SAVISQKPSRDICQRGTSLTIQCQVDSQVTMMFWYRQQPGQSLTLIATANQGSEATYESGFVIDKFPISRPNLTFSTLTVSNMSPEDSSIYLCSVGETQYFGPGTRLLVL.

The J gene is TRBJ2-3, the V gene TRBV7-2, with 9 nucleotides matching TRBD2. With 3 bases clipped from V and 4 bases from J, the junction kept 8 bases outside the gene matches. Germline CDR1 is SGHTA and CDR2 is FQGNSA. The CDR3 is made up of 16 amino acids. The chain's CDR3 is CASSLLGLASPDTQYF. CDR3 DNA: TGTGCCAGCAGCTTGTTAGGACTAGCGTCCCCAGATACGCAGTATTTT.

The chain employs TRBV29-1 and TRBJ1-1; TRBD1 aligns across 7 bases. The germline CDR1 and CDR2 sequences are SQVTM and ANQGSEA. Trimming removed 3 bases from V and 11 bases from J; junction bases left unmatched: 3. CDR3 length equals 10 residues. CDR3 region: CSVERGLAFF. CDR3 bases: TGCAGCGTTGAGAGGGGGCTTGCTTTCTTT.

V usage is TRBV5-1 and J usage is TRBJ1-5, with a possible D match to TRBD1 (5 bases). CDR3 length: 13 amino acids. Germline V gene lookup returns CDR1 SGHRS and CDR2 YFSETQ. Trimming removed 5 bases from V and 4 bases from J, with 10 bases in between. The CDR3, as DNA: TGCGCCAGCAGTCAGGGACCGAATCAGCCCCAGCATTTT. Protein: CASSQGPNQPQHF.

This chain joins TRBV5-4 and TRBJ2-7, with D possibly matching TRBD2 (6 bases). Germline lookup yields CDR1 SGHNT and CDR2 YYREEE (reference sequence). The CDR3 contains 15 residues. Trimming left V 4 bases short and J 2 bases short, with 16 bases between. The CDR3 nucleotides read TGTGCCAGCAGCCCCCAGCGGGCTTCACCCTACGAGCAGTACTTC. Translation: CASSPQRASPYEQYF.

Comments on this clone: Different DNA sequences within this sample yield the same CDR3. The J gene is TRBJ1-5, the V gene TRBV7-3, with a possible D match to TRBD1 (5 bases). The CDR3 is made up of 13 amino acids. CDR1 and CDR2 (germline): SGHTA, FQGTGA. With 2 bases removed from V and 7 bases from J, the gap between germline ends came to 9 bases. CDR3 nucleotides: TGTGCCAGCAGCTTAGATGGGGCCCAGCCCCAGCATTTT. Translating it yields CASSLDGAQPQHF.

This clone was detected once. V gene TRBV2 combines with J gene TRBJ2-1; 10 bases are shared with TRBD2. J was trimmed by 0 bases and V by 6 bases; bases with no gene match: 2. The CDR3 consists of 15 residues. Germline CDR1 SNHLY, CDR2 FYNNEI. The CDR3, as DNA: TGTGCCAGCAGACCTAGCGGGAGCTCCTACAATGAGCAGTTCTTC. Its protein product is CASRPSGSSYNEQFF.

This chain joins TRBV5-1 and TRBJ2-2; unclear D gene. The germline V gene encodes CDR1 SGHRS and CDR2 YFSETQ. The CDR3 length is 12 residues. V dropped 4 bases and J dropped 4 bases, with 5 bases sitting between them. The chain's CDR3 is CASSESTGELFF. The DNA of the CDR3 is TGCGCCAGCAGCGAGTCCACCGGGGAGCTGTTTTTT.

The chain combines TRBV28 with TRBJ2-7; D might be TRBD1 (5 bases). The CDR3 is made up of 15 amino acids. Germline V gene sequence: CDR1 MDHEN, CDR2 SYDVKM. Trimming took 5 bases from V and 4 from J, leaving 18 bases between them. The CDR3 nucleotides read TGTGCCAGCAGTATCCTGACAGCCGGTGGGTACGAGCAGTACTTC. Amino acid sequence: CASSILTAGGYEQYF.

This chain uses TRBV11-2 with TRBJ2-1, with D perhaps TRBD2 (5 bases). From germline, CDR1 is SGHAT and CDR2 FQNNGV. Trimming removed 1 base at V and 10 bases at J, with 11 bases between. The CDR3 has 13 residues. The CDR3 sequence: CASSLGSPGEQFF. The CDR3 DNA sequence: TGTGCCAGCAGCTTAGGGAGTCCGGGAGAGCAGTTCTTC.

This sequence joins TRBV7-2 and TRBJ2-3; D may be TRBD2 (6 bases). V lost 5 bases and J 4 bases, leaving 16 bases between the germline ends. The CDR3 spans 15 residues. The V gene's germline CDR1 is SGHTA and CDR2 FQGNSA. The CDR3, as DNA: TGTGCCAGCAGCGGCGCGGAGGGCCCCCCAGATACGCAGTATTTT. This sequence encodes CASSGAEGPPDTQYF.

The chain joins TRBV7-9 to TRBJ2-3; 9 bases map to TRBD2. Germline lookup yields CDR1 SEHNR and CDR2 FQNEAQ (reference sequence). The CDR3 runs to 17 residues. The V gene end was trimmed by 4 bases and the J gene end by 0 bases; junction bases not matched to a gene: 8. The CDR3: CASSYLAGYPSTDTQYF. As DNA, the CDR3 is TGTGCCAGCAGCTACCTAGCGGGGTATCCTAGCACAGATACGCAGTATTTT. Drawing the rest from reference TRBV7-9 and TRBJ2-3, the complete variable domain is DTGVSQNPRHKITKRGQNVTFRCDPISEHNRLYWYRQTLGQGPEFLTYFQNEAQLEKSRLLSDRFSAERPKGSFSTLEIQRTEQGDSAMYLCASSYLAGYPSTDTQYFGPGTRLTVL.

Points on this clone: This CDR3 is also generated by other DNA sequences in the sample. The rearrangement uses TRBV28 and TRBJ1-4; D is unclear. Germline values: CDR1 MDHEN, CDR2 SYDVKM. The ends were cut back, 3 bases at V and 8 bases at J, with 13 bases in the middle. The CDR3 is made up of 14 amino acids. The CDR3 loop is CASSFRGLNEKLFF. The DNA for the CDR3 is TGTGCCAGCAGTTTTCGAGGGCTAAACGAAAAACTGTTTTTT.

In nucleotides, the CDR3 is TGTGCCAGCAGCCGATTGGGACTAGCGGGACTCACAGATACGCAGTATTTT. Amino acids: CASSRLGLAGLTDTQYF. The chain is built from TRBV7-9 and TRBJ2-3; 13 bases line up with TRBD2. The V gene's germline CDR1 is SEHNR and CDR2 FQNEAQ (reference sequence). With 5 bases clipped from V and 2 bases from J, the junction kept 7 bases outside the gene matches. The CDR3 has 17 residues.

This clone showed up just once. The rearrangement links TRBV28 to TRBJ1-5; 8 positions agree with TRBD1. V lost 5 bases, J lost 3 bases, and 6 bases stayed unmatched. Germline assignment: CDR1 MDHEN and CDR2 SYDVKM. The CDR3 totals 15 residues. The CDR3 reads CASSTPGQDNQPQHF. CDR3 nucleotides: TGTGCCAGCAGTACCCCGGGACAGGACAATCAGCCCCAGCATTTT.

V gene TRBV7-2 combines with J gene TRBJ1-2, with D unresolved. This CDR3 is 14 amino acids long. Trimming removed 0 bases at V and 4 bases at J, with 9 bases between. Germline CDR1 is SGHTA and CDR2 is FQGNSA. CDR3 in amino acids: CASSLAMGGYGYTF. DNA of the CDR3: TGTGCCAGCAGCTTAGCCATGGGAGGCTATGGCTACACCTTC.

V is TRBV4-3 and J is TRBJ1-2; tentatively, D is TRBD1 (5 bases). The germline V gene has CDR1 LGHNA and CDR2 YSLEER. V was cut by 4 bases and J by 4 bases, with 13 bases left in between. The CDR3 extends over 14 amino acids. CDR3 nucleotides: TGCGCCAGCAGCCCGGAGGGGCAGCCCTATGGCTACACCTTC. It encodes CASSPEGQPYGYTF.

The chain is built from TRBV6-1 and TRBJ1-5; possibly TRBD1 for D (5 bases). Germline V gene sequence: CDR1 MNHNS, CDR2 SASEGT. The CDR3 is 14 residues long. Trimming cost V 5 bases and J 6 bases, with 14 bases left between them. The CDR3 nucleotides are TGTGCCAGCAGTTCCCGGGGCCTCACTCAGCCCCAGCATTTT. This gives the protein CASSSRGLTQPQHF.

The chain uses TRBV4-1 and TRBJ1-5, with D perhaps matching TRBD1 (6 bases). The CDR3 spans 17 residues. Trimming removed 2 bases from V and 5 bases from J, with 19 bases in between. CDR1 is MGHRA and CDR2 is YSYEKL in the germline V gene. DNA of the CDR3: TGCGCCAGCAGCCAACCCGCCCGTCACAGGGAGGATCAGCCCCAGCATTTT. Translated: CASSQPARHREDQPQHF.

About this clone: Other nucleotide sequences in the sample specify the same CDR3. CDR3 in DNA: TGCGCCAGCAGCTTGGAAATCACCGGGGAGCTGTTTTTT. This codes for CASSLEITGELFF. V gene TRBV5-1 combines with J gene TRBJ2-2, with no clear D. Germline CDR1 and CDR2: SGHRS and YFSETQ. Trimming left V 0 bases short and J 4 bases short, with 4 bases between. CDR3 length: 13 amino acids.

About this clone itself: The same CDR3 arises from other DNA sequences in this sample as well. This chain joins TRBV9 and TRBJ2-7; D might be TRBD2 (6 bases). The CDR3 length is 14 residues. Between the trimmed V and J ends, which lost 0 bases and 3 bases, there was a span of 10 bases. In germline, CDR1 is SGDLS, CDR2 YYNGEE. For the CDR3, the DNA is TGTGCCAGCAGCGTAGGACTAGGGAGCTACGAGCAGTACTTC. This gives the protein CASSVGLGSYEQYF.

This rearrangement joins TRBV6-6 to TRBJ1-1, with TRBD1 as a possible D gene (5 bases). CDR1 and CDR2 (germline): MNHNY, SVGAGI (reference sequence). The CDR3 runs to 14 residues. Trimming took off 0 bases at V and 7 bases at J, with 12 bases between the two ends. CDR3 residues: CASSYSAGGGEAFF. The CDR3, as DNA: TGTGCCAGCAGTTACTCGGCGGGCGGGGGTGAAGCTTTCTTT.

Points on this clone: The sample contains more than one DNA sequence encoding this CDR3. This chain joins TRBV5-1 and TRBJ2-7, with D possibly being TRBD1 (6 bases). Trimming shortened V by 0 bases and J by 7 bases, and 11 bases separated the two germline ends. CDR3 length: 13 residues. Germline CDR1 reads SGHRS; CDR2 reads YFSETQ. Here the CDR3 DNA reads TGCGCCAGCAGCTTGGGGGCAGGGGCTGAGCAGTACTTC. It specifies CASSLGAGAEQYF.